The TCR beta chain under discussion was sequenced for a study of control samples from healthy donors and cancer patients. Sequencing was performed with immunoSEQ multiplex PCR; in TCRdb, only in-frame clones are kept and a portion is missing. The sample holds some 120,000 clones, more than 70% seen once. V lost 3 bases and J lost 1; bases outside the gene matches: 4. Germline lookup yields CDR1 SGHTA and CDR2 FQGNSA. The CDR3 contains 16 residues. The chain couples TRBV7-2 to TRBJ2-5, with 11 bases that match TRBD2. Specimen: blood. The TCR sequence derives from a man aged 45-60 years in good health. DNA of the CDR3: TGTGCCAGCAGCTTGTGGCTAGCGGGGGGCCAAGAGACCCAGTACTTC. It specifies CASSLWLAGGQETQYF.